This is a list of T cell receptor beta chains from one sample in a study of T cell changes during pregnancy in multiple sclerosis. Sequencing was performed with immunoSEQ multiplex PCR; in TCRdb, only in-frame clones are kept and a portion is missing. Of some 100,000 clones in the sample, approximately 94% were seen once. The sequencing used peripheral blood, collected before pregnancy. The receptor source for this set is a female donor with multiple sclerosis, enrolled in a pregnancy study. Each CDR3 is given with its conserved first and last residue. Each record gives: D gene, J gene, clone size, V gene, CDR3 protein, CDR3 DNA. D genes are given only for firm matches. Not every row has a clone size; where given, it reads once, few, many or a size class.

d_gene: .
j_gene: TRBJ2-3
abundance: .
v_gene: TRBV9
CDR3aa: CASSVRAGVTDTQYF
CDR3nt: TGTGCCAGCAGCGTAAGGGCAGGGGTTACAGATACGCAGTATTTT

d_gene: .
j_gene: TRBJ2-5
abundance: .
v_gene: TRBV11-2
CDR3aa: CASSLSRGSGEETQYF
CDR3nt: TGTGCCAGCAGCCTTTCTCGGGGGAGCGGAGAAGAGACCCAGTACTTC

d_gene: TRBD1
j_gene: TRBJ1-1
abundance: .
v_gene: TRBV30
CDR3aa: CAWRARDRGNTEAFF
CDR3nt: TGTGCCTGGAGGGCCCGGGACAGAGGGAACACTGAAGCTTTCTTT

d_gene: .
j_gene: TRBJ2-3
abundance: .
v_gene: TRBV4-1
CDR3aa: CASSQDVTGVGDTQYF
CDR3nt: TGCGCCAGCAGCCAAGATGTGACGGGAGTGGGCGATACGCAGTATTTT

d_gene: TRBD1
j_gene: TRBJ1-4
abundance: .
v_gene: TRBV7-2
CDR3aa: CASSLLRQGREKLFF
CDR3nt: TGTGCCAGCAGCTTACTAAGACAGGGAAGAGAAAAACTGTTTTTT

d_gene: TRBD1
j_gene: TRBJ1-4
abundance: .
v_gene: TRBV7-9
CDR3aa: CASSPRQGEADEKLFF
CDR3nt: TGTGCCAGCAGCCCCCGACAGGGAGAAGCCGACGAAAAACTGTTTTTT

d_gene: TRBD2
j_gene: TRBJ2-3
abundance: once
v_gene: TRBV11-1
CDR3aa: CASSLELAGGSTDTQYF
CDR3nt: TGTGCCAGCAGCTTAGAACTAGCGGGAGGTAGCACAGATACGCAGTATTTT

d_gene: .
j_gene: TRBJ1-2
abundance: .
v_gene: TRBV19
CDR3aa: CASSMATEPFYGYTF
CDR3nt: TGTGCCAGTAGTATGGCGACAGAGCCCTTCTATGGCTACACCTTC

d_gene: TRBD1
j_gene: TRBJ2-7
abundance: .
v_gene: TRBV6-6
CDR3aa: CASSTRQGPHEQYF
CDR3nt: TGTGCCAGCAGTACGCGACAGGGGCCCCACGAGCAGTACTTC

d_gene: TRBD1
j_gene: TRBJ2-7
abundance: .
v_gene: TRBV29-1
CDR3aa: CSVMTGALYEQYF
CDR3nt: TGCAGCGTCATGACAGGGGCCCTCTACGAGCAGTACTTC

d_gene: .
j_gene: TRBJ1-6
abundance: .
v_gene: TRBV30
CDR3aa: CAWNRQGPSAPLHF
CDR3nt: TGTGCCTGGAATAGGCAGGGGCCCTCGGCACCCCTCCACTTT

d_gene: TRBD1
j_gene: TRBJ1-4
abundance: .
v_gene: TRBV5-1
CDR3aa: CASSLRGLNNEKLFF
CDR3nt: TGCGCCAGCAGCCTCAGGGGGCTTAATAATGAAAAACTGTTTTTT

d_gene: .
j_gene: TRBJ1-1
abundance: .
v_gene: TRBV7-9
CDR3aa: CASSLTGLGDTEAFF
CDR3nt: TGTGCCAGCAGCTTAACAGGGTTAGGGGACACTGAAGCTTTCTTT

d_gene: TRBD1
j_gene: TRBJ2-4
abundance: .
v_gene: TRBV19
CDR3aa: CASLESGTGGFNIQYF
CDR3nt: TGTGCCAGTCTAGAGTCGGGAACAGGGGGGTTTAACATTCAGTACTTC

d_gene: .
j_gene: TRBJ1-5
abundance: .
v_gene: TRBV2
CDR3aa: CASSEPGNQPQHF
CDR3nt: TGTGCCAGCAGTGAGCCGGGGAATCAGCCCCAGCATTTT

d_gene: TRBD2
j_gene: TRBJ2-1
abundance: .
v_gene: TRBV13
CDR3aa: CASSPGLAPYNEQFF
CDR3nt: TGTGCCAGCAGCCCTGGACTAGCCCCTTACAATGAGCAGTTCTTC

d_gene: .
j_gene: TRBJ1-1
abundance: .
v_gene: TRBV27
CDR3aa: CASSFRNTEAFF
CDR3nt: TGTGCCAGCAGTTTCAGGAACACTGAAGCTTTCTTT

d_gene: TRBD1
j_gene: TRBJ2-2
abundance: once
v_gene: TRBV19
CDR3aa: CASTDRDRVLLFWTGELFF
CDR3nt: TGTGCCAGTACCGACCGGGACAGGGTGCTCTTGTTCTGGACCGGGGAGCTGTTTTTT